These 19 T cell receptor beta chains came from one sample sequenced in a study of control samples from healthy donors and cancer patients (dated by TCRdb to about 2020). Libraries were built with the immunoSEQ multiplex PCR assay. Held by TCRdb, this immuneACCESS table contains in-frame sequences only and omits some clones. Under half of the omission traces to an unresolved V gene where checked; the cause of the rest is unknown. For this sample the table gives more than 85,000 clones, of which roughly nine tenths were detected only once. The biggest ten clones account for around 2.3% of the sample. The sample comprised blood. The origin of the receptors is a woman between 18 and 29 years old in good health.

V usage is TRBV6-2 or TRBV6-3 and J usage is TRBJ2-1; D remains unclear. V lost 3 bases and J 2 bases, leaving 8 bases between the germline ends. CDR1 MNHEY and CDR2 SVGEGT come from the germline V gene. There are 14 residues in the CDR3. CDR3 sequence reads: CASSYGRTYNEQFF. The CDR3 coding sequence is TGTGCCAGCAGTTATGGGCGGACCTACAATGAGCAGTTCTTC.

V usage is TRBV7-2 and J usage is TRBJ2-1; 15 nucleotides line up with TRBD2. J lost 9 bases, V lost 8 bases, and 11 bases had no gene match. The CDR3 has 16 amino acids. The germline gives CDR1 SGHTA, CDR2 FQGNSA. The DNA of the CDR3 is TGTGCCAGCCGCCCCGGGGGACTAGCGGGGGGTGGTGAGCAGTTCTTC. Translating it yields CASRPGGLAGGGEQFF. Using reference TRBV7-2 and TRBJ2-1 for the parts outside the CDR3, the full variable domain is GAGVSQSPSNKVTEKGKDVELRCDPISGHTALYWYRQSLGQGLEFLIYFQGNSAPDKSGLPSDRFSAERTGGSVSTLTIQRTQQEDSAVYLCASRPGGLAGGGEQFFGPGTRLTVL.

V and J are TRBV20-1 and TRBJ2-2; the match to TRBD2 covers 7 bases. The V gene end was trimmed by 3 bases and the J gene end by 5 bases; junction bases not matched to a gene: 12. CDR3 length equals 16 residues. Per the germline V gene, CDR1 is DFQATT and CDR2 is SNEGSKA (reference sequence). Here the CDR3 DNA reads TGCAGTGCTAGTCGGGCGTCAGCGGGAAAGACCGGGGAGCTGTTTTTT. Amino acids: CSASRASAGKTGELFF.

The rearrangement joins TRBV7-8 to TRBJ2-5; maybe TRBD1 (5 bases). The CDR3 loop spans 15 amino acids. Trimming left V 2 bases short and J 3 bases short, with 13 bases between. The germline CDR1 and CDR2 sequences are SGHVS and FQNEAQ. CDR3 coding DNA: TGTGCCAGCAGCTTATTGAACAGGTTGAAAGAGACCCAGTACTTC. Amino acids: CASSLLNRLKETQYF.

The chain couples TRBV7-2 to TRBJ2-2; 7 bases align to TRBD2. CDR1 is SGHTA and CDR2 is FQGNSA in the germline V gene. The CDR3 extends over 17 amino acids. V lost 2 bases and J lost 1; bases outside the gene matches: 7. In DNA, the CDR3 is TGTGCCAGCAGCTTAATCGGAACTAGCGTGAACACCGGGGAGCTGTTTTTT. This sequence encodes CASSLIGTSVNTGELFF.

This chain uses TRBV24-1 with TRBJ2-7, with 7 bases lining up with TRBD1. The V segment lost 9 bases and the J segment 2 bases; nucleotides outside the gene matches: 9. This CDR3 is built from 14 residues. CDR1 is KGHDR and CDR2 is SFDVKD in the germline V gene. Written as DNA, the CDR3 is TGTGCCACCGCCCAAGGGGGCCTTACCTACGAGCAGTACTTC. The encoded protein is CATAQGGLTYEQYF.

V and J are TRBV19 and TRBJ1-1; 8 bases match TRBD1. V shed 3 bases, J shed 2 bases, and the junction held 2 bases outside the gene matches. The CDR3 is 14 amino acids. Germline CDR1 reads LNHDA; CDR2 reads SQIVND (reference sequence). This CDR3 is CASSIPGGNTEAFF. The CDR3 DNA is TGTGCCAGTAGTATTCCAGGGGGCAACACTGAAGCTTTCTTT.

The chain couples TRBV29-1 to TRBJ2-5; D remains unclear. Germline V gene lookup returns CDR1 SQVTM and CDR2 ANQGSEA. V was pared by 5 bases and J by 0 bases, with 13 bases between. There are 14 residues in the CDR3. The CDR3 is CSVRDARHQETQYF. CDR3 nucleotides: TGCAGCGTTAGGGATGCCCGCCACCAAGAGACCCAGTACTTC.

For the CDR3, the DNA is TGTGCCAGCAGTTCCGGACTGGGGGGCTACACCTTC. Translation: CASSSGLGGYTF. The chain is built from TRBV3-1 (or the pseudogene TRBV3-2) and TRBJ1-2; D remains unclear. Trimming pared 6 bases from V and 8 bases from J, leaving 13 bases between. The CDR3 has 12 amino acids. Germline CDR1 reads LGHDT; CDR2 reads YNNKEL (reference sequence).

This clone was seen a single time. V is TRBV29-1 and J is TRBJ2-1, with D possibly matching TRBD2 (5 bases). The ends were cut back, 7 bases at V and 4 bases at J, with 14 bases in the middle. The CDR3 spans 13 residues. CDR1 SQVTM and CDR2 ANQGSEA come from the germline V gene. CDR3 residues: CSGGEALYNEQFF. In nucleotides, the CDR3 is TGCAGCGGGGGAGAGGCCCTTTACAATGAGCAGTTCTTC.

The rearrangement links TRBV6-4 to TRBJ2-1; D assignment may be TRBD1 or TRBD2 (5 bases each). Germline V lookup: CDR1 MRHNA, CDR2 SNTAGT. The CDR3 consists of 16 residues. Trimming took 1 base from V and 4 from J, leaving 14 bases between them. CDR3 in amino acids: CASSDLGLAGYNEQFF. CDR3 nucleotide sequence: TGTGCCAGCAGTGACTTAGGGCTAGCAGGGTACAATGAGCAGTTCTTC.

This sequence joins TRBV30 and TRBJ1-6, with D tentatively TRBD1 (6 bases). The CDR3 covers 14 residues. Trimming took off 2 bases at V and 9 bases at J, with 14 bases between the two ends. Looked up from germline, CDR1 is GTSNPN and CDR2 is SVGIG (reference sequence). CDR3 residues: CAWSLGRGISPLHF. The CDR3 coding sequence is TGTGCCTGGAGTTTGGGCAGGGGAATTTCACCCCTCCACTTT.

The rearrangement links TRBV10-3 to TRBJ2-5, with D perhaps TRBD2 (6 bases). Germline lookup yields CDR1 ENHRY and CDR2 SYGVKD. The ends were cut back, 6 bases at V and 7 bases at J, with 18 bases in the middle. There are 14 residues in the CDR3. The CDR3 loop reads CAISGGSQTGTQYF. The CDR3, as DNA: TGTGCCATCAGCGGGGGTAGCCAGACCGGGACCCAGTACTTC.

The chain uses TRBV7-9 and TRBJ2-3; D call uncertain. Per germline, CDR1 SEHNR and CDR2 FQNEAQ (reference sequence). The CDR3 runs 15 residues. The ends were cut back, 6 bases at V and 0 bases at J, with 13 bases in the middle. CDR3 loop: CASRAPQISTDTQYF. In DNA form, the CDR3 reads TGTGCCAGCAGAGCTCCACAGATTAGCACAGATACGCAGTATTTT.

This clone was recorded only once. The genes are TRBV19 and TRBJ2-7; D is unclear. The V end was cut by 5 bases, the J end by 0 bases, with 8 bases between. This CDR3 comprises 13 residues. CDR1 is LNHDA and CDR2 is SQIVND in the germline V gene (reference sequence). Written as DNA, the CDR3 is TGTGCCAGTAGTTGGGGAAGCTCCTACGAGCAGTACTTC. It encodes CASSWGSSYEQYF.

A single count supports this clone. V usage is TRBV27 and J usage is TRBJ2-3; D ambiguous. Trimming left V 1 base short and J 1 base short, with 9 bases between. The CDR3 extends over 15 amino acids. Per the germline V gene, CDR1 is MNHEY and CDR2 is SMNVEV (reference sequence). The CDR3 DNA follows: TGTGCCAGCAGTTTATTGGGCAGCCGCACAGATACGCAGTATTTT. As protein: CASSLLGSRTDTQYF.

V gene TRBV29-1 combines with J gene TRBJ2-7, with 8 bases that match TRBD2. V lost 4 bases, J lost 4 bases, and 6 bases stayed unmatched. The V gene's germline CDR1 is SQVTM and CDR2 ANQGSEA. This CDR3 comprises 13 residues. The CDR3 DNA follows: TGCAGCGTTGTAAGCGGGAGTCGGTACGAGCAGTACTTC. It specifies CSVVSGSRYEQYF.

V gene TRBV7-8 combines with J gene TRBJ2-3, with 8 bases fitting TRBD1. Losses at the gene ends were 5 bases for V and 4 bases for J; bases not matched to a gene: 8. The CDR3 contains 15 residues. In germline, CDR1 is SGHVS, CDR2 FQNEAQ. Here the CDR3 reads CASSQGQVMADTQYF. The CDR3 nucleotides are TGTGCCAGCAGCCAGGGACAGGTCATGGCAGATACGCAGTATTTT.

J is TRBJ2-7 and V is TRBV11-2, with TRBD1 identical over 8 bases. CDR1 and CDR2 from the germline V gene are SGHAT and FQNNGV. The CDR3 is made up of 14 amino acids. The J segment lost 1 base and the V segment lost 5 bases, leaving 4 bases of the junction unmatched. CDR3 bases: TGTGCCAGCAGCATAACAGGGGGATCCTACGAGCAGTACTTC. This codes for CASSITGGSYEQYF.